This T cell receptor (beta chain) emerged from a study of blood T cell repertoires in COVID-19. At the level of the study: COVID-19 samples collected from the United States, Italy and Spain covered acute and convalescent phases. T cells, B-cell-depleted T cells, or PBMCs supplied cDNA or gDNA.

This CDR3 contains 16 residues. V trimming: 2 bases; J trimming: 1 base; junction bases outside the gene matches: 5. The germline V gene has CDR1 MNHNY and CDR2 SVGAGI (reference sequence). As handled by the study authors: Amplification of reference gene primers provided the estimated nucleated cell counts. Profiling relied on immunoSEQ multiplex PCR, and the TCRdb table lists in-frame clones only, not all of them. That table is the source of V, J and clone size, and D and trimming were worked out from the DNA. In the table there are about 54,000 clones, just over 90% of which are singletons. V usage is TRBV6-6 and J usage is TRBJ2-4; 7 bases align to TRBD1. The specimen was peripheral blood. This TCR came from a woman aged 35 to 49 with active COVID-19. CDR3 region: CASSYGLQGAKNIQYF. The CDR3 DNA follows: TGTGCCAGCAGTTACGGCCTACAGGGGGCCAAAAACATTCAGTACTTC.